The 30 T cell receptor beta chains reported below all come from one sample, sequenced in a study of technical replicates of blood from a handful of donors. The method was immunoSEQ multiplex PCR; TCRdb's version includes in-frame clones alone and lacks a portion of them. This table has over 75,000 clones, roughly 95% appearing once. Sequencing was carried out using T cells isolated from PBMCs. The origin of the receptors is a human donor in good health.

The chain joins TRBV5-1 to TRBJ1-2; 7 bases map to TRBD1. V trimming: 3 bases; J trimming: 5 bases; junction bases outside the gene matches: 10. This CDR3 is built from 15 residues. Germline assignment: CDR1 SGHRS and CDR2 YFSETQ. The CDR3 loop reads CASSWWTGKKYGYTF. CDR3 in DNA: TGCGCCAGCAGCTGGTGGACAGGTAAGAAGTATGGCTACACCTTC.

V usage is TRBV18 and J usage is TRBJ2-7, with D possibly being TRBD2 (5 bases). Between the trimmed V and J ends, which lost 3 bases and 9 bases, there was a span of 15 bases. Germline-derived CDR1 and CDR2 are KGHSH and LQKENI. This CDR3 is 13 amino acids long. DNA for the CDR3: TGTGCCAGCTCACCGGAAAGTGGGAGTTTGCAGTACTTC. This codes for CASSPESGSLQYF.

The chain links TRBV5-5 to TRBJ2-1, with 8 bases fitting TRBD1. The J segment lost 10 bases and the V segment lost 3 bases, leaving 6 bases of the junction unmatched. The CDR3 consists of 13 residues. Germline loops: CDR1 SGHKS, CDR2 YYEKEE (reference sequence). The CDR3 DNA reads TGTGCCAGCAGCTCAAACAGGGGGGCCGAGCAGTTCTTC. It encodes CASSSNRGAEQFF.

V is TRBV19 and J is TRBJ2-7; possible D gene TRBD2, 5 bases. Germline assignment: CDR1 LNHDA and CDR2 SQIVND (reference sequence). The length of the CDR3 is 12 residues. V shed 3 bases and J shed 9 bases, with 12 bases lying between them. CDR3 amino acids: CASSIRGSVQYF. CDR3 bases: TGTGCCAGTAGTATTCGAGGGTCAGTGCAGTACTTC.

The chain links TRBV7-2 to TRBJ2-1, with 15 bases fitting TRBD2. The germline gives CDR1 SGHTA, CDR2 FQGNSA. This CDR3 comprises 17 residues. V lost 5 bases, J lost 3 bases, and 5 bases stayed unmatched. The CDR3 protein is CASSTGLAGGVYNEQFF. CDR3 in DNA: TGTGCCAGCAGCACGGGACTAGCGGGAGGTGTCTACAATGAGCAGTTCTTC.

Only one count was recorded for this clone. The chain is built from TRBV6-6 and TRBJ1-5; 7 nucleotides align to TRBD1. The CDR3 extends over 13 amino acids. J was trimmed by 6 bases and V by 6 bases; bases with no gene match: 5. Germline CDR1 and CDR2: MNHNY and SVGAGI (reference sequence). CDR3 nucleotides: TGTGCCAGCAGCGATTACAGGGGTCAGCCCCAGCATTTT. It is translated as CASSDYRGQPQHF.

This rearrangement joins TRBV19 to TRBJ1-4; no firm D call. There are 11 residues in the CDR3. The germline V and J ends were trimmed by 4 bases and 7 bases, with 4 bases remaining between them. Germline V CDR1 and CDR2: LNHDA, SQIVND (reference sequence). CDR3 coding DNA: TGTGCCAGTAGTACCCGTGAAAAACTGTTTTTT. Its translation is CASSTREKLFF.

The V call is TRBV6-1, the J call TRBJ2-2; 15 bases align to TRBD2. V trimming: 8 bases; J trimming: 5 bases; junction bases outside the gene matches: 3. In germline, CDR1 is MNHNS, CDR2 SASEGT. This CDR3 comprises 15 residues. CDR3 sequence: CASWTSGGATGELFF. CDR3 sequence (DNA): TGTGCCAGCTGGACTAGCGGGGGGGCGACCGGGGAGCTGTTTTTT.

This chain connects TRBV7-3 to TRBJ2-1, with 8 bases identical to TRBD1. Trimming took 5 bases from V and 8 from J; bases not matched to a gene: 5. Germline CDR1 and CDR2: SGHTA and FQGTGA. The CDR3 covers 13 residues. The CDR3 sequence is CASSETGVHEQFF. DNA for the CDR3: TGTGCCAGCAGCGAGACAGGGGTTCATGAGCAGTTCTTC.

The chain joins TRBV30 to TRBJ1-1, with TRBD1 matching 7 bases. The germline CDR1 and CDR2 sequences are GTSNPN and SVGIG (reference sequence). This CDR3 has 11 residues. V lost 5 bases to trimming and J lost 10 bases; unmatched junction nucleotides: 7. The CDR3 protein is CAWGVAGGAFF. The CDR3 region has the DNA TGTGCCTGGGGAGTCGCAGGGGGAGCTTTCTTT.

The chain employs TRBV11-2 and TRBJ1-2; D might be TRBD1 (5 bases). In germline, CDR1 is SGHAT, CDR2 FQNNGV. The CDR3 contains 16 residues. V lost 4 bases, J lost 2 bases, and 17 bases lay in between. In DNA, the CDR3 is TGTGCCAGCAGCTCAAACGCGGGACCAACAAACTATGGCTACACCTTC. As protein: CASSSNAGPTNYGYTF.

This clone has only a few counts. This chain uses TRBV6-5 with TRBJ1-5; maybe TRBD1 (5 bases). Germline V gives CDR1 MNHEY, CDR2 SVGAGI. This CDR3 region has 15 residues. V was trimmed by 4 bases and J by 5 bases, leaving 15 bases between them. CDR3 nucleotide sequence: TGTGCCAGCAGTTTTTCCAGGGAATTGGATCAGCCCCAGCATTTT. Encoded protein: CASSFSRELDQPQHF.

The chain employs TRBV18 and TRBJ1-1; TRBD1 matches at 9 bases. Germline CDR1 and CDR2: KGHSH and LQKENI. This CDR3 has 15 residues. Losses at the gene ends were 1 base for V and 1 base for J; bases not matched to a gene: 1. Written as DNA, the CDR3 is TGTGCCAGCTCACCACGGACAGGGGAGAACACTGAAGCTTTCTTT. Encoded protein: CASSPRTGENTEAFF. The full variable domain, rest sourced from reference TRBV18 and TRBJ1-1, is NAGVMQNPRHLVRRRGQEARLRCSPMKGHSHVYWYRQLPEEGLKFMVYLQKENIIDESGMPKERFSAEFPKEGPSILRIQQVVRGDSAAYFCASSPRTGENTEAFFGQGTRLTVV.

This chain connects TRBV10-3 to TRBJ2-7, with D perhaps TRBD2 (7 bases). V shed 10 bases and J shed 3 bases, with 16 bases lying between them. The CDR3 is 13 amino acids. Germline-derived CDR1 and CDR2 are ENHRY and SYGVKD. CDR3 coding DNA: TGTGCCACCGGGGGGCGACAGGACTACGAGCAGTACTTC. It specifies CATGGRQDYEQYF.

The J gene is TRBJ2-7, the V gene TRBV7-8; 7 bases fit TRBD1. Germline trimming cut 6 bases from V and 0 bases from J; bases unmatched to any gene: 5. Germline values: CDR1 SGHVS, CDR2 FQNEAQ. The CDR3 contains 14 residues. This chain's CDR3 is CASRDRDSSYEQYF. The DNA for the CDR3 is TGTGCCAGCAGAGACCGGGACAGCTCCTACGAGCAGTACTTC.

The chain uses TRBV5-4 and TRBJ2-1, with D possibly being TRBD2 (7 bases). In germline, CDR1 is SGHNT, CDR2 YYREEE (reference sequence). V shed 6 bases and J shed 5 bases, with 12 bases lying between them. This CDR3 comprises 13 residues. The CDR3 protein is CASTPGGHNEQFF. Here the CDR3 DNA reads TGTGCCAGCACCCCGGGGGGCCACAATGAGCAGTTCTTC.

This clone was picked up one time. The chain combines TRBV6-5 with TRBJ2-3; unclear D gene. The CDR3 is made up of 14 amino acids. From germline, CDR1 is MNHEY and CDR2 SVGAGI. V was clipped by 0 bases and J by 1 base, with 5 bases between them. As DNA, the CDR3 is TGTGCCAGCAGTTACTCTGGCCGCACAGATACGCAGTATTTT. It encodes CASSYSGRTDTQYF.

The V call is TRBV12-5, the J call TRBJ2-2; D is perhaps TRBD2 (5 bases). V gave up 6 bases and J gave up 6 bases, with 11 bases separating them. Germline CDR1 LGHNT, CDR2 FRNRAP. The CDR3 totals 13 residues. The DNA for the CDR3 is TGTGCTAGTGGCCCTGACGGGGCCGGGGAGCTGTTTTTT. Translated, it gives CASGPDGAGELFF.

This sequence joins TRBV5-1 and TRBJ1-6; tentatively, D is TRBD1 (5 bases). Looked up from germline, CDR1 is SGHRS and CDR2 is YFSETQ. V lost 4 bases, J lost 1 base, and 15 bases lay in between. The CDR3 extends over 17 amino acids. CDR3 sequence (DNA): TGCGCCAGCAGCCAACGGGGGGTGGAGTCCTATAATTCACCCCTCCACTTT. Protein sequence: CASSQRGVESYNSPLHF.

This clone has just a few counts. The chain employs TRBV30 and TRBJ1-5; D might be TRBD1 (5 bases). The CDR3 consists of 14 residues. Germline loops: CDR1 GTSNPN, CDR2 SVGIG (reference sequence). The V gene lost 2 bases and the J gene lost 2 bases, with 10 bases spanning the gap. This CDR3 reads CAWSKGQGNQPQHF. The CDR3 DNA reads as TGTGCCTGGAGTAAGGGGCAGGGCAATCAGCCCCAGCATTTT. Combining the CDR3 with reference TRBV30 and TRBJ1-5 gives the whole variable domain SQTIHQWPATLVQPVGSPLSLECTVEGTSNPNLYWYRQAAGRGLQLLFYSVGIGQISSEVPQNLSASRPQDRQFILSSKKLLLSDSGFYLCAWSKGQGNQPQHFGDGTRLSIL.

The J gene is TRBJ2-3, the V gene TRBV19; 11 nucleotides align to TRBD2. With 6 bases clipped from V and 0 bases from J, the junction kept 14 bases outside the gene matches. The length of the CDR3 is 19 residues. Per the germline V gene, CDR1 is LNHDA and CDR2 is SQIVND (reference sequence). The CDR3 region is CASRDGGVAGGTSTDTQYF. The DNA of the CDR3 is TGTGCCAGTAGGGATGGGGGAGTAGCGGGGGGGACTAGCACAGATACGCAGTATTTT.

V gene TRBV2 combines with J gene TRBJ2-5; 7 bases agree with TRBD2. The CDR3 totals 13 residues. V was pared by 5 bases and J by 2 bases, with 2 bases of the junction left unmatched. Germline CDR1 and CDR2: SNHLY and FYNNEI. The CDR3 spells CASSIGRQETQYF. CDR3 DNA sequence: TGTGCCAGCAGTATCGGGAGGCAAGAGACCCAGTACTTC.

This chain joins TRBV7-9 and TRBJ1-5; 9 nucleotides match TRBD1. CDR3 length equals 16 residues. V lost 5 bases, J lost 1 base, and 6 bases stayed unmatched. Germline CDR1 SEHNR, CDR2 FQNEAQ (reference sequence). CDR3 bases: TGTGCCAGCAGCGAGGGACAGGGTTACAGCAATCAGCCCCAGCATTTT. Amino acids: CASSEGQGYSNQPQHF.

Turning to this clone: A read error may produce the germline difference seen at one junction end. The chain uses TRBV6-1 and TRBJ1-2; 8 bases map to TRBD1. There are 15 residues in the CDR3. CDR1 is MNHNS and CDR2 is SASEGT in the germline V gene. The CDR3 DNA sequence: TGTGCCAGCAGCGAAGCATTTCAGGGGGCGGGTGGCTACACCTTC. This codes for CASSEAFQGAGGYTF.

This rearrangement joins TRBV7-6 to TRBJ2-1, with D tentatively TRBD1 (6 bases). The CDR3 is 17 residues long. Trimming took off 5 bases at V and 4 bases at J, with 21 bases between the two ends. From germline, CDR1 is SGHVS and CDR2 FNYEAQ. In DNA form, the CDR3 reads TGTGCCAGCAGCCGTCGGACAGCCCGATTTGGTTACAATGAGCAGTTCTTC. It specifies CASSRRTARFGYNEQFF. The variable domain in full, with the rest retrieved from reference TRBV7-6 and TRBJ2-1, is GAGVSQSPRYKVTKRGQDVALRCDPISGHVSLYWYRQALGQGPEFLTYFNYEAQQDKSGLPNDRFSAERPEGSISTLTIQRTEQRDSAMYRCASSRRTARFGYNEQFFGPGTRLTVL.

The chain has TRBV27 and TRBJ2-1, with 7 bases fitting TRBD2. This CDR3 comprises 16 residues. Looked up from germline, CDR1 is MNHEY and CDR2 is SMNVEV (reference sequence). V gave up 6 bases and J gave up 6 bases; unmatched junction bases: 14. Here the CDR3 DNA reads TGTGCCAGCAGCCGCCGGGACCGCGGGGGTCCCAATGAGCAGTTCTTC. This encodes CASSRRDRGGPNEQFF.

The chain uses TRBV4-2 and TRBJ2-2; no clear D gene. The CDR3 totals 15 residues. The germline V and J ends were trimmed by 0 bases and 5 bases, with 10 bases remaining between them. Germline lookup yields CDR1 LGHNA and CDR2 YNFKEQ. CDR3: CASSQDSSWTGELFF. The CDR3 DNA reads TGTGCCAGCAGCCAAGATAGTTCGTGGACCGGGGAGCTGTTTTTT.

The chain is built from TRBV6-5 and TRBJ1-2, with D perhaps matching TRBD1 (5 bases). CDR1 is MNHEY, CDR2 SVGAGI, per germline. The germline V and J ends were trimmed by 7 bases and 2 bases, with 14 bases remaining between them. The CDR3 covers 14 residues. CDR3 region: CASTPARGNYGYTF. In nucleotides, the CDR3 is TGTGCCAGCACACCCGCTCGGGGGAACTATGGCTACACCTTC.

The chain employs TRBV7-8 and TRBJ2-7; D is unclear. The CDR3 consists of 16 residues. Trimming took off 0 bases at V and 3 bases at J, with 15 bases between the two ends. Germline lookup yields CDR1 SGHVS and CDR2 FQNEAQ. Here the CDR3 reads CASSLAVEYANYEQYF. Written as DNA, the CDR3 is TGTGCCAGCAGCTTAGCGGTGGAGTACGCCAACTACGAGCAGTACTTC. Combining the CDR3 with reference TRBV7-8 and TRBJ2-7 gives the whole variable domain GAGVSQSPRYKVAKRGQDVALRCDPISGHVSLFWYQQALGQGPEFLTYFQNEAQLDKSGLPSDRFFAERPEGSVSTLKIQRTQQEDSAVYLCASSLAVEYANYEQYFGPGTRLTVT.

The CDR3 is CASSVYVGGDYNEQFF. Here the CDR3 DNA reads TGTGCCAGCAGCGTATATGTCGGGGGAGACTACAATGAGCAGTTCTTC. The chain recombines TRBV9 with TRBJ2-1; perhaps TRBD2 as D (6 bases). Trimming cost V 1 base and J 3 bases, with 14 bases left between them. The CDR3 runs 16 residues. The germline CDR1 and CDR2 sequences are SGDLS and YYNGEE.